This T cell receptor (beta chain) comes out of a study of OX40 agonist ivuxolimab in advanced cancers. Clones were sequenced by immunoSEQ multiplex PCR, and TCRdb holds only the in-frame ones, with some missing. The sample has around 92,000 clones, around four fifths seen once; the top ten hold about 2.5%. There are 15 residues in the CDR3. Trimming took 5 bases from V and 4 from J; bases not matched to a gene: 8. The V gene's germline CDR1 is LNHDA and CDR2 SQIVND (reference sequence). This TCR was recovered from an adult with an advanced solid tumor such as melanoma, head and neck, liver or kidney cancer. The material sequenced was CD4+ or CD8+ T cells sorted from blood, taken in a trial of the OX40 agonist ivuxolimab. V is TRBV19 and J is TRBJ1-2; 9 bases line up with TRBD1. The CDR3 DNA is TGTGCCAGTAGTTCCACGGGGACAGGGCCCTATGGCTACACCTTC. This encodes CASSSTGTGPYGYTF.